This is a list of T cell receptor beta chains from one sample in a study of molecular identifiers for immune sequencing clone quantification. TCRdb used MiXCR to reprocess the PCR reads, holding one entry per CDR3 protein. Of about 640,000 distinct CDR3 sequences listed, 15% to 20% were seen once; the top ten hold 0.85%. Sequences were obtained from naive CD8+ T cells from blood, with Jurkat cell RNA spiked in. These receptors were obtained from a human donor in good health. Some libraries in this study had Jurkat cell RNA spiked in. The CDR3 runs from the conserved cysteine through the conserved F or W. A D gene is named only where the DNA matches it firmly. Only part of the rows carry a size: once, few, many, or a class if the clone is expanded.

>TRBV6-2/TRBV6-3|TRBJ2-2|few|14|TRBD2
TGTGCCAGCCGGACTAGCGGATTCACCGGGGAGCTGTTTTTT
CASRTSGFTGELFF
>TRBV2|TRBJ1-1|many|12|.
TGTGCCAGAGGAGAAATGAACACTGAAGCTTTCTTT
CARGEMNTEAFF
>TRBV12-3/TRBV12-4|TRBJ2-1|few|14|.
TGTGCCAGCAGTTTAGCTTATGGGTACAATGAGCAGTTCTTC
CASSLAYGYNEQFF
>TRBV4-1|TRBJ2-7|few|15|.
TGCGCCAGCAGCCAAGTCTTAGCGGTTTCCTACGAGCAGTACTTC
CASSQVLAVSYEQYF
>TRBV12-3/TRBV12-4|TRBJ1-5|many|13|.
TGTGCCAGCATTAATGGGGGGAATCAGCCCCAGCATTTT
CASINGGNQPQHF
>TRBV12-3/TRBV12-4|TRBJ2-2|.|17|TRBD1
TGTGCCAGCAGCCCCCGAGGGGGCTTTTTAGACACCGGGGAGCTGTTTTTT
CASSPRGGFLDTGELFF
>TRBV29-1|TRBJ2-1|.|15|TRBD2
TGCAGCGCAAGACTAGCGGGAGGGGTTAACAATGAGCAGTTCTTC
CSARLAGGVNNEQFF
>TRBV3-1|TRBJ2-2|many|18|TRBD2
TGTGCCAGCAGCCATAGGCCTAGCGGGAGGCCCTACACCGGGGAGCTGTTTTTT
CASSHRPSGRPYTGELFF
>TRBV7-2|TRBJ1-1|.|15|.
TGTGCCAGCAGTTCTGGAGCGGGGATTTATAATGGAGCTTTCTTT
CASSSGAGIYNGAFF
>TRBV4-1|TRBJ1-4|many|14|.
TGCGCCAGCAGCCAAGGACAGTGGAATGAAAAACTGTTTTTT
CASSQGQWNEKLFF
>TRBV6-2/TRBV6-3|TRBJ2-3|many|15|TRBD2
TGTGCCAGCAGACCTCGGACTAGCGGCACAGATACGCAGTATTTT
CASRPRTSGTDTQYF
>TRBV6-5|TRBJ2-2|many|18|.
TGTGCCAGCAGTTACTCGAGGTTGGACGGGGGGAACACCGGGGAGCTGTTTTTT
CASSYSRLDGGNTGELFF
>TRBV9|TRBJ2-2|many|14|.
TGTGCCAGCAACCAAATAGGGAACACCGGGGAGCTGTTTTTT
CASNQIGNTGELFF
>TRBV6-2/TRBV6-3|TRBJ2-3|.|16|.
TGTGCCAGCAGTTATGTACAGGCGACAAGCACAGATACGCAGTATTTT
CASSYVQATSTDTQYF
>TRBV19|TRBJ2-4|.|15|TRBD1
TGTGCCAGTATGGAGGGACAGGGGGCCAAAAACATTCAGTACTTC
CASMEGQGAKNIQYF
>TRBV9|TRBJ2-3|many|15|.
TGTGCCAGCAGCGAGGGGGGTGCTAGCACAGATACGCAGTATTTT
CASSEGGASTDTQYF
>TRBV14|TRBJ2-7|many|13|.
TGTGCCAGCGGGCCTGGGGGCGGATACGAGCAGTACTTC
CASGPGGGYEQYF
>TRBV7-9|TRBJ2-7|many|12|.
TGTGCCAGCAGCTTAGTACCGTGGGAGCAGTACTTC
CASSLVPWEQYF
>TRBV29-1|TRBJ2-2|many|15|.
TGCAGCGTAAGGCTCGCGGACCCGAACACCGGGGAGCTGTTTTTT
CSVRLADPNTGELFF
>TRBV30|TRBJ1-2|many|12|.
TGTGCCTGGAGTAAGGAGGACTATGGCTACACCTTC
CAWSKEDYGYTF
>TRBV4-1|TRBJ1-5|many|17|.
TGCGCCAGCAGCCAAGTCCCGGCAGGAATAAGCAATCAGCCCCAGCATTTT
CASSQVPAGISNQPQHF
>TRBV28|TRBJ2-7|many|14|.
TGTGCCAGCAGTCCCCACGTTAAGGTCTACGAGCAGTACTTC
CASSPHVKVYEQYF
>TRBV11-2|TRBJ2-1|few|16|.
TGTGCCAGCAGCTTAGACGTCCTAGCGCCATACAATGAGCAGTTCTTC
CASSLDVLAPYNEQFF
>TRBV11-2|TRBJ2-3|.|16|.
TGTGCCAGCAGCTTGGATGTGGGGGGTTTAACAGATACGCAGTATTTT
CASSLDVGGLTDTQYF
>TRBV4-1|TRBJ2-3|many|17|.
TGCGCCAGCAGCTACCAACGCCTAGTCACCGGCACAGATACGCAGTATTTT
CASSYQRLVTGTDTQYF
>TRBV7-9|TRBJ2-1|many|12|.
TGTGCCAGCAGCTTAGAGGGGTATGAGCAGTTCTTC
CASSLEGYEQFF
>TRBV24-1|TRBJ2-4|.|16|TRBD2
TGTGCCACCAGTGAGGGGAACGGGAGGGCCGGGAACATTCAGTACTTC
CATSEGNGRAGNIQYF
>TRBV3-1|TRBJ2-3|many|15|.
TGTGCCAGCAGCCAACCGGGACGGAGCACAGATACGCAGTATTTT
CASSQPGRSTDTQYF
>TRBV27|TRBJ2-6|.|16|TRBD2
TGTGCCAGCAGTTTATTGGGAGGGGTCGGGGCCAACGTCCTGACTTTC
CASSLLGGVGANVLTF
>TRBV30|TRBJ2-2|.|15|.
TGTGTCTGGAGTGACAGGCCCTCGGACACCGGGGAGCTGTTTTTT
CVWSDRPSDTGELFF
>TRBV6-2/TRBV6-3|TRBJ2-5|few|15|TRBD2
TGTGCCAGCAGTGAACTAGCGGGGGCCCAAGAGACCCAGTACTTC
CASSELAGAQETQYF
>TRBV5-3|TRBJ2-7|.|15|.
TGTGCCAGCAGCTTGGTACTCTGGCAGAGCTACGAGCAGTACTTC
CASSLVLWQSYEQYF
>TRBV10-3|TRBJ2-7|.|15|TRBD1
TGTGCCATCAGTGAGTCCGGGACAGGGCAAGACGATCAGTACTTC
CAISESGTGQDDQYF
>TRBV11-2|TRBJ2-1|few|16|TRBD1
TGTGCCAGCAGCCTCCGGACAGGGTCTACCTACAATGAGCAGTTCTTC
CASSLRTGSTYNEQFF
>TRBV4-1|TRBJ2-1|.|15|.
TGCGCCAGCAGCCAAGATGTTTGGCAGGGGTATGAGCAGTTCTTC
CASSQDVWQGYEQFF
>TRBV13|TRBJ2-1|many|14|TRBD2
TGTGCCAGTACTAGCGGGGGGCCGGGCAATGAGCAGTTCTTC
CASTSGGPGNEQFF
>TRBV6-1|TRBJ1-2|.|14|.
TGTGCCAGCAGTGAAGGTTTGGTACCGTATGGCTACACCTTC
CASSEGLVPYGYTF
>TRBV6-2/TRBV6-3|TRBJ2-4|many|14|TRBD1
TGTGCCAGCAGTCAGGACAGGCCAAATCACATTCAGTACTTC
CASSQDRPNHIQYF
>TRBV4-3|TRBJ2-3|many|15|.
TGCGCCAGCAGCCAAGTGGGAACAGGGACGGATACGCAGTATTTT
CASSQVGTGTDTQYF
>TRBV2|TRBJ2-3|few|16|TRBD2
TGTGCCAGCGGGGGGGACTACTGGGGAAGCACAGATACGCAGTATTTT
CASGGDYWGSTDTQYF
>TRBV12-3/TRBV12-4|TRBJ2-7|.|14|.
TGTGCCAGCAGTTTATTGGCCCCCGCCTACGAGCAGTACTTC
CASSLLAPAYEQYF
>TRBV4-1|TRBJ2-1|few|17|TRBD2
TGCGCCAGCAGCCAAGATCTTGCGGGGGGGCCGTACAATGAGCAGTTCTTC
CASSQDLAGGPYNEQFF
>TRBV5-6|TRBJ2-6|.|18|.
TGTGCCAGCAGCTTCACAGGGTGCGGAAGCTCTGGGGCCAACGTCCTGACTTTC
CASSFTGCGSSGANVLTF
>TRBV29-1|TRBJ1-1|many|10|.
TGCAGCGTCGGACAGACTGAAGCTTTCTTT
CSVGQTEAFF
>TRBV29-1|TRBJ2-7|many|11|TRBD2
TGCAGCGTTGGGACTAGCAGCGAGCAGTACTTC
CSVGTSSEQYF
>TRBV5-5|TRBJ2-7|many|17|TRBD2
TGTGCCAGCAGCTTGCACGGACTAGCGGGGACCTCCTACGAGCAGTACTTC
CASSLHGLAGTSYEQYF
>TRBV6-1|TRBJ2-7|few|15|TRBD1
TGTGCCAGCAGTGATAGGAGGACAGGGCTCTACGAGCAGTACTTC
CASSDRRTGLYEQYF
>TRBV20-1|TRBJ2-5|.|15|.
TGCAGTGCTCCACCGCGCGACAGGCTCCAAGAGGCCCAGTACTTC
CSAPPRDRLQEAQYF
>TRBV16|TRBJ1-6|many|15|.
TGTGCCAGCAGCCGGTCGCCCAGCGGGGGGTCACCCCTCCACTTT
CASSRSPSGGSPLHF
>TRBV5-5|TRBJ1-5|many|15|.
TGTGCCAGCAGCTTGAACAGGGTAAGCAATCAGCCCCAGCATTTT
CASSLNRVSNQPQHF
>TRBV7-2|TRBJ2-5|many|14|.
TGTGCCAGCAGCTTAGTCCAGCCCCAAGAGACCCAGTACTTC
CASSLVQPQETQYF
>TRBV7-6|TRBJ2-7|many|14|.
TGTGCCAGCAGCTCCACTGGGACAATGGACGAGCAGTACTTC
CASSSTGTMDEQYF
>TRBV12-3/TRBV12-4|TRBJ1-1|many|14|.
TGTGCCAGCAGTTGGGCCGGGTCGGGCACTGAAGCTTTCTTT
CASSWAGSGTEAFF
>TRBV12-3/TRBV12-4|TRBJ1-1|many|13|.
TGTGCCAGCAGTGAAGTGATGAACACTGAAGCTTTCTTT
CASSEVMNTEAFF
>TRBV29-1|TRBJ2-7|many|14|.
TGCAGCGTTGTTAGGCCAGGTGCCTCCTACGAGCAGTACTTC
CSVVRPGASYEQYF
>TRBV6-1|TRBJ1-1|few|17|TRBD1
TGTGCCAGCAGCCTCCTGTCGGGAGGGGGCCCAAGCACTGAAGCTTTCTTT
CASSLLSGGGPSTEAFF
>TRBV6-2/TRBV6-3|TRBJ2-3|.|15|TRBD2
TGTGCCAGCAGCCGCTCAAGGGGACTAAGGGATACGCAGTATTTT
CASSRSRGLRDTQYF
>TRBV7-2|TRBJ2-1|.|17|TRBD2
TGTGCCAGCAGCTTCGGGCTAGCGGGCAGCTCCTACAATGAGCAGTTCTTC
CASSFGLAGSSYNEQFF
>TRBV2|TRBJ1-2|many|16|.
TGTGCCAGCAGTGAAGGAGGAGGGCAGAGTTCGTATGGCTACACCTTC
CASSEGGGQSSYGYTF